This entry describes one T cell receptor beta chain. What antigen it recognizes has not been identified. No much larger clone is present one base from it, and per-base qualities are unavailable. The library came from the immunoSEQ multiplex PCR assay. A mixture of 60 forward primers for TCR Vbeta segments and 13 reverse primers for TCR Jbeta segments was used in the multiplex PCR. A multiplex PCR assay on genomic DNA amplified the CDR3 region of rearranged TCR beta genes. On the Illumina HiSeq System, the amplified TCR beta libraries were sequenced as 87-base-pair reads. Per the source publication's procedure: A later analysis counted tens of millions of unique TCR beta chains across the roughly 700 repertoires, and 10 million to 11 million of these chains were shared by at least two donors. Raw reads were error-corrected and collapsed into unique sequences by a nearest-neighbor algorithm in which closely related sequences were merged to remove PCR and sequencing errors. To assign V, D and J gene segments, CDR3 sequences were aligned to IMGT reference sequences. Each retained sequence needed at least a six-nucleotide match to both a V gene segment and a J gene segment. Rearrangements were called productive when the CDR3 lacked stop codons and stayed in frame with V and J; all others were non-productive. Following IMGT convention, CDR3 was defined as the stretch from the second conserved V-encoded cysteine to the conserved J-encoded phenylalanine. The earlier analysis of about 610 of the donors excluded any sequence lacking an unambiguous match to a single V gene segment. In an earlier analysis of 450 to 750 of the donors, a V segment was called functional when productive rearrangements were above 56.7%, and segregating when the standard deviation between donors exceeded 5%. A statistical classification framework was built for diagnosing cytomegalovirus status from the catalog of TCR beta chain sequences. In a later analysis, V and J genes were assigned by comparing TCR nucleotide sequences against IMGT/GENE-DB human TR gene sequences. A later analysis assigned CDR3 sequences and most-parsimonious VDJ recombination scenarios with the TCRdist pipeline. In a later analysis, every TCR beta chain was defined by the combination of its CDR3 amino acid sequence and its V-gene family, and reads without a unique V-gene family were dropped. In a later analysis, 500 to 650 highly shared, low-generation-probability nucleotide sequences were removed to address suspected cross-contamination and a sequencing artifact. A later analysis calculated a clonal expansion index for each public chain from normalized within-repertoire ranks of inferred template counts. In a later analysis, generation probabilities were computed with a VDJ recombination model fitted to out-of-frame rearrangements, and the resulting probabilities were checked against IGoR. In a later analysis, hypergeometric tests were used to score TCR-TCR, TCR-HLA and TCR-CMV co-occurrence, with a repertoire-size bias correction applied to TCR pairs. A later analysis estimated false discovery rates by permuting HLA or CMV assignments 20 times. In a later analysis, co-occurring TCRs were grouped with DBSCAN, and TCRdist sequence similarity was added when clustering was performed within HLA-allele-positive subsets. Repertoires with fewer than 30,000 or more than 120,000 public chains, plus five repertoires with anomalous nucleotide sharing, were excluded from co-occurrence clustering. TCRdb retrieved this table from immuneACCESS and kept in-frame rearrangements only. Not all clones are present; in checked studies, unresolved V genes account for under half, and no reason is known for the remainder. That table gives V, J and clone size, and the DNA gave D and trimming. The table for this sample lists approximately 160,000 clones; approximately 62% of them were counted only once. The ten top clones hold approximately 1.5% of the sample.

The germline V gene provides CDR1 MRHNA and CDR2 SNTAGT. The cysteine opens and the phenylalanine closes a CDR3 of 14 amino acids. The entry retains the CDR3 DNA only, 42 bases that are in frame from base 1. V lost 4 bases and J lost 3 bases; the stretch between them is 9 bases long. These data belong to a study of cytomegalovirus exposure and HLA in healthy donors (TCRdb year 2017). The study in broad terms: According to an earlier analysis of 450 to 650 of the donors, about 179 million T cells yielded 90 million to 130 million unique TCR beta sequences and approximately 300 Gb of sequence data. Typing coverage varied by locus: about 620-630 donors for A, B, C, DRB1 and DQB1; about 520 for DQA1; around 610 for DPA1; around 490 for DPB1. Class I and class II HLA loci were covered by the typing at four-digit resolution. In addition to the first cohort of approximately 670 subjects, a separate validation cohort of approximately 130 different subjects was used. Using immunosequencing, the study profiled T cell repertoires from 500 to 800 subjects and related those repertoires to cytomegalovirus serostatus. To study patterns of TCR occurrence, a later analysis re-analyzed previously published TCR beta repertoires from more than 550 donors and added high-resolution HLA genotyping. An early release that covered about 600 HLA-typed donors contained around 300 gigabases of sequencing data and roughly 84 million unique TCR sequences. Because of strong linkage in the cohort, roughly 5 DR-DQ haplotypes were treated as single units for association and clustering. Every discovery cohort repertoire had been produced on one sequencing platform. A later genetic analysis took genome-wide SNP genotypes for about three fifths of the 666 donors and used that subset as a discovery cohort. The later analysis used no new phenotypic data to find candidate immune exposures, relying instead on TCR beta sequences and their occurrence across donors. The study was designed to test whether signatures of past pathogen exposure could be identified by cataloging public T cell receptors. Across approximately 420 genotyped donors of the cohort, an average of about 240,000 unique TCR beta nucleotide sequences per donor were sequenced, and 15% to 20% of those sequences were non-productive. Of the roughly 410 genotyped donors, roughly 80% were placed in the genetic ancestry cluster associated with self-reported Caucasian donors. To decide whether each TCR beta V gene segment behaved as functional or pseudogenic, an earlier analysis of fewer than 750 of the donors relied on high-throughput TCR beta sequencing. To predict cytomegalovirus infection status, the study brought together high-throughput TCR immunosequencing, statistical association of individual TCRs with disease status, and machine learning. Donor age, sex, ethnicity and CMV serostatus were collected together with the repertoire data. Paper-wide results and their limitations: The study listed over 150 TCR beta chains as associated with cytomegalovirus. Because HLA typing was unavailable for some donors at each locus, only the typed subset was used in association tests. The classifier was reported to diagnose cytomegalovirus status with high specificity and sensitivity in both the original cohort and the validation cohort. In vitro tests confirmed that a few of the cytomegalovirus-associated TCR beta chains recognize cytomegalovirus antigens. Specific HLA alleles were associated with roughly 17,000 TCR beta sequences at a false discovery rate of 0.05 in a later analysis. Most TCR sequences were seen in very few donors, while some public TCRs were found in many individuals. Roughly uniform sequencing depth across donors was assumed in presence/absence analyses, although this assumption may not hold. According to a later genetic analysis, donors in an Asian-associated ancestry cluster had fewer N-insertions in productive TCRs than the roughly 660-donor mean. In a later genetic analysis, a missense DCLRE1C variant was associated with V-gene and J-gene trimming of TCR beta chains, and the association was replicated in an independent cohort. CMV serostatus was the only immune exposure information available for the cohort. In an earlier analysis of over 550 of the donors, most TCR beta V segments were observed in productive rearrangements about 90% or about 30% of the time, broadly matching IMGT annotations. A later analysis found that TCR association rates varied across HLA loci, with DRB1 alleles showing the most associated TCRs and HLA-C alleles the fewest. Because counts were too low, about 18 rarely observed V segments, including chromosome 9 orphons, were excluded from the earlier analysis of roughly 580 of the donors. When HLA alleles, especially DR and DQ, strongly co-occurred, TCR associations were difficult to assign to individual alleles. A group of highly shared sequence variants was considered likely to be a technical artifact of the sequencing pipeline. A further reported finding was that TCR beta sequences accurately predicted the HLA-A and HLA-B alleles for most subjects in the first cohort. The authors suggested that the approach could potentially be extended to other disease states and immunological phenotypes. Linkage disequilibrium might explain the correlated functional status among segregating V segments, but an unknown experimental factor could not be ruled out. A later analysis found that HLA-associated TCR beta chains were more clonally expanded and had lower generation probabilities than equally common non-associated chains. The cohort was sequenced for TCR beta chains only, and without alpha or paired-chain data the features that could be detected were limited. Most CMV-associated TCR beta chains appeared to be HLA-restricted in a later analysis, and the HLA associations seemed to be driven largely by CMV exposure. Because the 87-base-pair reads could not distinguish some IMGT-functional V segments, including TRBV6-2 and TRBV6-3, those segments were excluded. Several of the top co-occurrence clusters appeared to be linked to parvovirus B19, influenza, CMV and Epstein-Barr virus, according to a later analysis.

The cohort comprised around 700 healthy bone marrow donors. Cohort members were all nominally healthy when sampled, although unrecorded immune exposures were likely present. The donor tested CMV seronegative, placing the donor among the 352 seronegative members of the cohort. Every donor gave a peripheral blood sample, and the peripheral blood mononuclear cells from that sample were used for TCR beta sequencing. The Qiagen DNeasy Blood Extraction Kit was used to extract genomic DNA from the blood cell samples. The sequence joins TRBV6-4 to TRBJ2-2; tentative D gene TRBD2, with 5 bases matching. The sample consisted of PBMCs. The TCR originated in a man between 45 and 60 years old in good health and CMV-seronegative. The base sequence is TGTGCCAGCAGTGCTGCTAGCCACACCGGGGAGCTGTTTTTT. Its protein product is CASSAASHTGELFF.